One sample yielded the 9 T cell receptor beta chains listed below, sequenced in a study of OX40 agonist ivuxolimab in advanced cancers. TCRdb's table, derived via immunoSEQ multiplex PCR, lists solely in-frame clones and lacks some. The sample consists of about 82,000 clones, about nine tenths of them appearing once. Here the sequenced sample was CD4+ or CD8+ T cells sorted from blood, taken in a trial of the OX40 agonist ivuxolimab. Receptors originate from an adult with an advanced solid tumor such as melanoma, head and neck, liver or kidney cancer.

This clone was seen once. The chain has TRBV6-6 and TRBJ2-1; D not resolved. Deletions cut 5 bases from V and 10 bases from J, with 15 bases between. CDR1 is MNHNY and CDR2 is SVGAGI in the germline V gene (reference sequence). The CDR3 covers 13 residues. CDR3 DNA sequence: TGTGCCAGCAGTCCCTTGACTCCTGGGGAGCAGTTCTTC. It codes for CASSPLTPGEQFF.

The chain recombines TRBV30 with TRBJ1-5; D is ambiguous. CDR1 is GTSNPN and CDR2 is SVGIG in the germline V gene (reference sequence). This CDR3 region has 12 residues. V was pared by 7 bases and J by 2 bases, with 9 bases between. The CDR3 sequence: CASGGGNQPQHF. CDR3 nucleotide sequence: TGTGCCTCAGGCGGGGGCAATCAGCCCCAGCATTTT.

The chain joins TRBV5-4 to TRBJ2-6; 12 positions agree with TRBD1. CDR1 is SGHNT and CDR2 is YYREEE in the germline V gene (reference sequence). CDR3 size: 19 residues. After removal of 4 bases from V and 0 bases from J, the junction contained 8 bases not matched to a gene. The CDR3 DNA reads TGTGCCAGCAGCGATCCGGGACAGGGGGCCATCTCTGGGGCCAACGTCCTGACTTTC. This translates into CASSDPGQGAISGANVLTF.

The chain joins TRBV5-6 to TRBJ1-2; a possible D gene is TRBD1 (6 bases). V was cut by 0 bases and J by 3 bases, with 12 bases left in between. The CDR3 consists of 15 residues. Germline CDR1 reads SGHDT; CDR2 reads YYEEEE. The CDR3 DNA is TGTGCCAGCAGCTTGGCGGGGGGCTCTGACTATGGCTACACCTTC. Protein product: CASSLAGGSDYGYTF.

This chain joins TRBV6-1 and TRBJ2-7, with D tentatively TRBD2 (8 bases). Germline CDR1 reads MNHNS; CDR2 reads SASEGT. This CDR3 contains 15 residues. Deletions cut 6 bases from V and 4 bases from J, with 19 bases between. The CDR3 nucleotides are TGTGCCAGCAGCCTCGTCGGGAGGGGGCAGTACGAGCAGTACTTC. Translated: CASSLVGRGQYEQYF.

This chain connects TRBV11-2 to TRBJ2-5; 7 bases are shared with TRBD1. V shed 3 bases and J 2 bases; nucleotides not matched to a gene: 6. Germline lookup yields CDR1 SGHAT and CDR2 FQNNGV. The length of the CDR3 is 15 residues. CDR3 residues: CASSFGQVEQETQYF. The CDR3 DNA sequence: TGTGCCAGCAGCTTTGGACAGGTAGAACAAGAGACCCAGTACTTC.

This chain joins TRBV18 and TRBJ2-6; 8 positions match TRBD1. Trimming at V came to 3 bases and at J to 0 bases, leaving 7 bases not matched to a gene. Germline V CDR1 and CDR2: KGHSH, LQKENI. The CDR3 covers 18 residues. As DNA, the CDR3 is TGTGCCAGCTCACCCGCGACAGGGGTTGGCTCTGGGGCCAACGTCCTGACTTTC. It codes for CASSPATGVGSGANVLTF. Together with reference TRBV18 and TRBJ2-6, the CDR3 gives the full variable domain: NAGVMQNPRHLVRRRGQEARLRCSPMKGHSHVYWYRQLPEEGLKFMVYLQKENIIDESGMPKERFSAEFPKEGPSILRIQQVVRGDSAAYFCASSPATGVGSGANVLTFGAGSRLTVL.

The chain uses TRBV9 and TRBJ2-7; possible D gene TRBD1, 5 bases. Trimming shortened V by 0 bases and J by 3 bases, and 13 bases separated the two germline ends. The CDR3 runs 15 residues. In germline, CDR1 is SGDLS, CDR2 YYNGEE. In nucleotides, the CDR3 is TGTGCCAGCAGCGTAGGTATTGACAGACGCTACGAGCAGTACTTC. Residues: CASSVGIDRRYEQYF.

The chain recombines TRBV5-5 with TRBJ1-1; D is uncertain. Between the trimmed V and J ends, which lost 4 bases and 5 bases, there was a span of 15 bases. The CDR3 is made up of 14 amino acids. CDR1 and CDR2 from the germline V gene are SGHKS and YYEKEE (reference sequence). The CDR3 here is CASSMDPFGTEAFF. In nucleotides, the CDR3 is TGTGCCAGCAGCATGGATCCGTTCGGAACTGAAGCTTTCTTT.